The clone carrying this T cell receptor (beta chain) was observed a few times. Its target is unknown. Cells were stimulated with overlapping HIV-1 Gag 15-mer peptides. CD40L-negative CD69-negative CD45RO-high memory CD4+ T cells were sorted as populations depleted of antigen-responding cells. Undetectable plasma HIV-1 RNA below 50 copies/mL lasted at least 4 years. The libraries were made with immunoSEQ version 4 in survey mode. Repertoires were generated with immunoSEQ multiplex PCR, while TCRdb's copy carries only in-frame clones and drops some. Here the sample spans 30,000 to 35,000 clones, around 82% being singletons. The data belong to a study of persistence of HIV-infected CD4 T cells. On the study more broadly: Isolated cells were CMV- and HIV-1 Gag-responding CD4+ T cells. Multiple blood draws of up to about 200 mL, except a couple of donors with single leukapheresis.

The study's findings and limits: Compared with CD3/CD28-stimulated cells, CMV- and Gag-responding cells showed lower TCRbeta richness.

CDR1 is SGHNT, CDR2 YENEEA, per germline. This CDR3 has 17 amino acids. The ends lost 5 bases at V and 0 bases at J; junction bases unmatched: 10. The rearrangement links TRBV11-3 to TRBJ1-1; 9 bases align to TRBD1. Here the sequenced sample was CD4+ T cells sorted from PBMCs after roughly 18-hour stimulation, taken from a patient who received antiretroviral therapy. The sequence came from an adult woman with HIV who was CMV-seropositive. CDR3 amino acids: CASSPRDRANLNTEAFF. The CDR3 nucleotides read TGTGCCAGCAGCCCCCGGGACAGGGCAAATTTGAACACTGAAGCTTTCTTT.